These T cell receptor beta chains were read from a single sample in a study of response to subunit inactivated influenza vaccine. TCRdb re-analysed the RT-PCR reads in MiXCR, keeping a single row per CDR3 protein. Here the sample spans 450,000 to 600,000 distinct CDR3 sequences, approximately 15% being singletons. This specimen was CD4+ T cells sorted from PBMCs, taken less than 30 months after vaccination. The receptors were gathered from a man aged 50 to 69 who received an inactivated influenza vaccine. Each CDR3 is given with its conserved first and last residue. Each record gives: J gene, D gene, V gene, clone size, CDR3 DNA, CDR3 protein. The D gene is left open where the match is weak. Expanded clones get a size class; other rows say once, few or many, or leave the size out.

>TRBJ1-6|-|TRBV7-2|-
TGTGCCAGCAGCCCCCGACAGTCTTCACCCCTCCACTTT
CASSPRQSSPLHF
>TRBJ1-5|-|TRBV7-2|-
TGTGCCAGCAGCTTAGCGCAGGGGATGGGAAATCAGCCCCAGCATTTT
CASSLAQGMGNQPQHF
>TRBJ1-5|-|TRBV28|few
TGTGCCAGCAGTTACGGGTTAAGCAATCAGCCCCAGCATTTT
CASSYGLSNQPQHF
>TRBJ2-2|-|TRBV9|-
TGTGCCAGCAGCCCGGGGGACTTCGGGGAGCTGTTTTTT
CASSPGDFGELFF
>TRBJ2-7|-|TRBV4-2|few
TGTGCCAGCAGCCAAGATAGGACGAGCTATAAGCAGTACTTC
CASSQDRTSYKQYF
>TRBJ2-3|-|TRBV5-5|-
TGTGCCAGCAGCTTGGGGGTTTTGCCCACAGATACGCAGTATTTT
CASSLGVLPTDTQYF
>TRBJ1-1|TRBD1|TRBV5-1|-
TGCGCCAGCAGCGGGGGACAGGGGGGAACTGAAGCTTTCTTT
CASSGGQGGTEAFF
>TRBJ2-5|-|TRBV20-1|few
TGCAGTGCTACCCCCGTGGCCGAGCATGGGGCCTCGAAGACCCAGTACTTC
CSATPVAEHGASKTQYF
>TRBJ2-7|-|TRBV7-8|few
TGTGCCAGCAGCCGGGACCAGTACGAGCAGTACTTC
CASSRDQYEQYF
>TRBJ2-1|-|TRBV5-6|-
TGTGCCAGCAGCTTGGGGCAGGGGAAAAATGAGCAGTTCTTC
CASSLGQGKNEQFF
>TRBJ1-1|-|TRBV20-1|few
TGCAGTGCTAGAGATCAACCAGGGCGGGCTTTCTTT
CSARDQPGRAFF
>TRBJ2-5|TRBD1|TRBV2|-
TGTGCCAGCAGACAAGGACAGGGTGATAGCCAGTACTTC
CASRQGQGDSQYF
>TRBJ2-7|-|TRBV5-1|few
TGCGCCAGCAGCTCTTCGACAGGCTACGAGCAGTACTTC
CASSSSTGYEQYF
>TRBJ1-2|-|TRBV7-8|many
TGTGCCAGCAGCTTAGGTCATCAAGGATTAGATGGCTACACCTTC
CASSLGHQGLDGYTF
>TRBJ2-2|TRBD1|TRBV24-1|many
TGTGCCACCACACAGGGGTCGGGCGGGGAGCTGTTTTTT
CATTQGSGGELFF
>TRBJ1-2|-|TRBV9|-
TGTGCCAGCAGCACAGGCTCGGACAGTGGCACCTTC
CASSTGSDSGTF
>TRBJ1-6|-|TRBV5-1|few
TGCGCCAGCAGCTTGGCAGGGATGGGGTCACCCCTCCACTTT
CASSLAGMGSPLHF
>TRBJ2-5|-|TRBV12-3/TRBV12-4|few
TGTGCCAGCAGTTTTCAGAGGAAGGGGACCCAGTACTTC
CASSFQRKGTQYF
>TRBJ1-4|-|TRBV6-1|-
TGTGCCAGCAGCCAGACACAGACTACACGGGAAAAACTGTTTTTT
CASSQTQTTREKLFF
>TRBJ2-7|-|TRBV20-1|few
TGCAGTGCTAGTCGGGGGACAGACTACGAGCAGTACTTC
CSASRGTDYEQYF
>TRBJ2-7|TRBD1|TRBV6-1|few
TGTGCCAGCAGTAGGGGACAGGGGGCTCACGTCTCCTACGAGCAGTACTTC
CASSRGQGAHVSYEQYF
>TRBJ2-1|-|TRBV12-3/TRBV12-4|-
TGTGCCAGCAGCCTACCCAGCAACCCGTACAATGAGCAGTTCTTC
CASSLPSNPYNEQFF
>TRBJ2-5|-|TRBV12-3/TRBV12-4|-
TGTGCCAGCACCAGACAGAATCAAGAGACCCAGTACTTC
CASTRQNQETQYF
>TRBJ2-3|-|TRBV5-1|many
TGCGCCAGCAGCTCCCCGGACCGTAGCACAGATACGCAGTATTTT
CASSSPDRSTDTQYF
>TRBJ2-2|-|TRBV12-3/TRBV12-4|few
TGTGCCAGCAGAACGAGGGGGGGCCGGTTCGGGGAGCTGTTTTTT
CASRTRGGRFGELFF
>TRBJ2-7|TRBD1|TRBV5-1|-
TGCGCCAGCAGCCTTGGACAGGCGAAGGGAGAGCAGTACTTC
CASSLGQAKGEQYF